One sample yielded the 21 T cell receptor beta chains listed below, sequenced in a study of OX40 agonist ivuxolimab in advanced cancers. The method was immunoSEQ multiplex PCR; TCRdb's version includes in-frame clones alone and lacks a portion of them. The sample includes approximately 77,000 clones, roughly four fifths seen only once; the top ten take 0.45% to 0.65%. The starting material was CD4+ or CD8+ T cells sorted from blood, obtained in a trial of the OX40 agonist ivuxolimab. The receptors were sampled from an adult with an advanced solid tumor such as melanoma, head and neck, liver or kidney cancer.

V usage is TRBV6-1 and J usage is TRBJ2-7; weak D call: TRBD2 (6 bases). CDR3 size: 13 residues. The V gene lost 8 bases and the J gene lost 0 bases, with 11 bases spanning the gap. The germline V gene encodes CDR1 MNHNS and CDR2 SASEGT. The CDR3 DNA is TGTGCCAGCGCAGTAGCGGTCTCCTACGAGCAGTACTTC. It yields the protein CASAVAVSYEQYF.

J is TRBJ1-6 and V is TRBV5-1, with TRBD1 identical over 12 bases. The CDR3 covers 14 residues. Trimming took 4 bases from V and 10 from J; bases not matched to a gene: 3. Per the germline V gene, CDR1 is SGHRS and CDR2 is YFSETQ. This CDR3 reads CASSPGQGASPLHF. The CDR3 DNA follows: TGCGCCAGCAGCCCGGGACAGGGGGCATCACCCCTCCACTTT.

The V call is TRBV30, the J call TRBJ2-2, with D perhaps TRBD1 (6 bases). Trimming left V 3 bases short and J 2 bases short, with 25 bases between. The CDR3 sequence is 19 residues long. Looked up from germline, CDR1 is GTSNPN and CDR2 is SVGIG (reference sequence). The CDR3 loop is CAWSSGTFTRTYNTGELFF. The CDR3 nucleotides read TGTGCCTGGAGCTCGGGGACATTCACTAGAACCTATAACACCGGGGAGCTGTTTTTT. The full variable domain, its missing parts supplied by reference TRBV30 and TRBJ2-2, is SQTIHQWPATLVQPVGSPLSLECTVEGTSNPNLYWYRQAAGRGLQLLFYSVGIGQISSEVPQNLSASRPQDRQFILSSKKLLLSDSGFYLCAWSSGTFTRTYNTGELFFGEGSRLTVL.

This sequence joins TRBV6-1 and TRBJ2-1, with a tentative D call TRBD2 (6 bases). The germline V gene encodes CDR1 MNHNS and CDR2 SASEGT. V lost 7 bases and J 9 bases, leaving 13 bases between the germline ends. This CDR3 comprises 12 residues. The CDR3 DNA follows: TGTGCCAGCACACCGGGAGTAGGTGAGCAGTTCTTC. Protein: CASTPGVGEQFF.

The gene calls are TRBV2 and TRBJ2-7, with 8 nucleotides matching TRBD2. The length of the CDR3 is 14 residues. V shed 4 bases and J 0 bases; nucleotides not matched to a gene: 2. CDR1 is SNHLY, CDR2 FYNNEI, per germline. CDR3 coding DNA: TGTGCCAGCAGTGGTACTAGCGGCTCCTACGAGCAGTACTTC. This translates into CASSGTSGSYEQYF.

This clone was seen a single time. The V gene is TRBV5-6, the J gene TRBJ2-3; D is unresolved. Between the trimmed V and J ends, which lost 4 bases and 0 bases, there was a span of 9 bases. This CDR3 comprises 14 residues. The V gene's germline CDR1 is SGHDT and CDR2 YYEEEE. The CDR3 DNA is TGTGCCAGCAGCCTCCCCCGGAGCACAGATACGCAGTATTTT. This sequence encodes CASSLPRSTDTQYF.

This sequence joins TRBV5-1 and TRBJ2-3; the match to TRBD1 covers 9 bases. The CDR3 contains 15 residues. The germline V gene encodes CDR1 SGHRS and CDR2 YFSETQ. V gave up 4 bases and J gave up 2 bases; unmatched junction bases: 5. The CDR3 nucleotides read TGCGCCAGCAGCATCGGACAGGGGTACACAGATACGCAGTATTTT. It translates to CASSIGQGYTDTQYF.

The J gene is TRBJ1-2, the V gene TRBV28; no firm D call. CDR1 MDHEN and CDR2 SYDVKM come from the germline V gene. V lost 11 bases and J lost 0, with 7 bases in between. The CDR3 contains 11 residues. The CDR3 reads CAHESNYGYTF. The CDR3 bases are TGTGCCCACGAATCTAACTATGGCTACACCTTC.

The V call is TRBV7-2, the J call TRBJ2-2, with D unclear. Germline V gene data show CDR1 as SGHTA and CDR2 as FQGNSA. V lost 0 bases and J lost 1, with 6 bases in between. The CDR3 length is 15 residues. CDR3 sequence (DNA): TGTGCCAGCAGCTTAGCCTCAAAGAACACCGGGGAGCTGTTTTTT. Its translation is CASSLASKNTGELFF.

The chain joins TRBV10-1 to TRBJ2-3, with D tentatively TRBD2 (6 bases). The CDR3 totals 15 residues. V was trimmed by 0 bases and J by 4 bases, leaving 11 bases between them. The germline V gene has CDR1 WNHNN and CDR2 SYGVQD (reference sequence). The CDR3 region is CASSESFKRADTQYF. The CDR3 nucleotides read TGCGCCAGCAGTGAGTCTTTCAAGCGGGCAGATACGCAGTATTTT.

The chain combines TRBV7-2 with TRBJ2-3; D ambiguous. Trimming took 7 bases from V and 6 from J, leaving 11 bases between them. There are 12 residues in the CDR3. CDR1 is SGHTA, CDR2 FQGNSA, per germline. The CDR3 is CASTSSADTQYF. The CDR3, as DNA: TGTGCCAGCACCTCCTCGGCGGATACGCAGTATTTT.

The chain combines TRBV4-1 with TRBJ2-7; 8 positions agree with TRBD2. With 0 bases clipped from V and 7 bases from J, the junction kept 8 bases outside the gene matches. Germline V gene sequence: CDR1 MGHRA, CDR2 YSYEKL. CDR3 length: 15 residues. The CDR3 region is CASSQDTGGLREQYF. The DNA of the CDR3 is TGCGCCAGCAGCCAAGATACGGGAGGGCTACGGGAGCAGTACTTC.

The chain has TRBV7-3 and TRBJ2-7, with TRBD2 matching over 7 bases. Germline V gene lookup returns CDR1 SGHTA and CDR2 FQGTGA. This CDR3 is built from 15 residues. V gave up 4 bases and J gave up 6 bases; unmatched junction bases: 12. CDR3 in DNA: TGTGCCAGCAGCTCCGGGGCTAGCGGTTCCGGCGAGCAGTACTTC. Translated, it gives CASSSGASGSGEQYF.

The rearrangement uses TRBV14 and TRBJ1-1; D remains unclear. Germline CDR1 SGHDN, CDR2 FVKESK. The V end was cut by 1 base, the J end by 0 bases, with 9 bases between. The CDR3 loop spans 15 amino acids. CDR3 nucleotides: TGTGCCAGCAGCCAAGGTTCGGGTATGAACACTGAAGCTTTCTTT. Residues: CASSQGSGMNTEAFF. The whole variable domain, filled in from reference TRBV14 and TRBJ1-1, reads EAGVTQFPSHSVIEKGQTVTLRCDPISGHDNLYWYRRVMGKEIKFLLHFVKESKQDESGMPNNRFLAERTGGTYSTLKVQPAELEDSGVYFCASSQGSGMNTEAFFGQGTRLTVV.

The CDR3 DNA is TGTGCCAGCAGCTATATGAATAATGAAAAACTGTTTTTT. Encoded protein: CASSYMNNEKLFF. The gene calls are TRBV7-9 and TRBJ1-4, with D unresolved. Between the trimmed V and J ends, which lost 4 bases and 4 bases, there was a span of 7 bases. The CDR3 contains 13 residues. In germline, CDR1 is SEHNR, CDR2 FQNEAQ (reference sequence). The variable domain in full, completed from reference TRBV7-9 and TRBJ1-4, reads DTGVSQNPRHKITKRGQNVTFRCDPISEHNRLYWYRQTLGQGPEFLTYFQNEAQLEKSRLLSDRFSAERPKGSFSTLEIQRTEQGDSAMYLCASSYMNNEKLFFGSGTQLSVL.

The genes are TRBV5-8 and TRBJ2-7, with unresolved D. The CDR3 covers 14 residues. Germline V CDR1 and CDR2: SGHTS, YDEGEE. V lost 4 bases, J lost 2 bases, and 13 bases lay in between. The CDR3 here is CASSPTLRTYEQYF. The CDR3 nucleotides read TGTGCCAGCAGCCCAACGCTCAGGACCTACGAGCAGTACTTC.

The rearrangement links TRBV7-9 to TRBJ2-2; perhaps TRBD1 as D (6 bases). From germline, CDR1 is SEHNR and CDR2 FQNEAQ (reference sequence). The CDR3 extends over 13 amino acids. Trimming shortened V by 11 bases and J by 4 bases, and 14 bases separated the two germline ends. The CDR3 loop reads CAGEQGSTGELFF. CDR3 DNA sequence: TGTGCCGGTGAACAGGGTTCCACCGGGGAGCTGTTTTTT.

This clone was detected a few times. The rearrangement links TRBV5-1 to TRBJ1-1; TRBD1 agrees at 9 bases. With V trimmed by 4 bases and J by 3 bases, 10 bases remained unmatched. The CDR3 is 16 amino acids. The germline V gene has CDR1 SGHRS and CDR2 YFSETQ. DNA for the CDR3: TGCGCCAGCAGCGAACAGGGGGCGCGGGGGGACACTGAAGCTTTCTTT. It translates to CASSEQGARGDTEAFF. The full variable domain, in which reference TRBV5-1 and TRBJ1-1 provide the parts outside the CDR3, is KAGVTQTPRYLIKTRGQQVTLSCSPISGHRSVSWYQQTPGQGLQFLFEYFSETQRNKGNFPGRFSGRQFSNSRSEMNVSTLELGDSALYLCASSEQGARGDTEAFFGQGTRLTVV.

This chain connects TRBV29-1 to TRBJ2-5; D is unresolved. CDR3 length: 13 residues. Germline CDR1 reads SQVTM; CDR2 reads ANQGSEA. Trimming removed 4 bases from V and 4 bases from J, with 13 bases in between. CDR3 sequence: CSVAGSVGETQYF. For the CDR3, the DNA is TGCAGCGTTGCCGGGTCCGTGGGAGAGACCCAGTACTTC.

The chain is built from TRBV28 and TRBJ2-3, with 9 positions matching TRBD2. CDR1 MDHEN and CDR2 SYDVKM come from the germline V gene. The CDR3 is 15 amino acids. V lost 5 bases and J lost 2; bases outside the gene matches: 5. CDR3 sequence reads: CASSLAGLYTDTQYF. Here the CDR3 DNA reads TGTGCCAGCAGTCTAGCGGGACTCTACACAGATACGCAGTATTTT.

The V call is TRBV4-3, the J call TRBJ1-2; tentatively, D is TRBD1 (5 bases). V shed 5 bases and J shed 6 bases, with 16 bases lying between them. The CDR3 contains 14 residues. In germline, CDR1 is LGHNA, CDR2 YSLEER. The CDR3 is CASSKSAGTDGYTF. The CDR3 DNA sequence: TGCGCCAGCAGCAAGTCCGCAGGGACGGATGGCTACACCTTC.